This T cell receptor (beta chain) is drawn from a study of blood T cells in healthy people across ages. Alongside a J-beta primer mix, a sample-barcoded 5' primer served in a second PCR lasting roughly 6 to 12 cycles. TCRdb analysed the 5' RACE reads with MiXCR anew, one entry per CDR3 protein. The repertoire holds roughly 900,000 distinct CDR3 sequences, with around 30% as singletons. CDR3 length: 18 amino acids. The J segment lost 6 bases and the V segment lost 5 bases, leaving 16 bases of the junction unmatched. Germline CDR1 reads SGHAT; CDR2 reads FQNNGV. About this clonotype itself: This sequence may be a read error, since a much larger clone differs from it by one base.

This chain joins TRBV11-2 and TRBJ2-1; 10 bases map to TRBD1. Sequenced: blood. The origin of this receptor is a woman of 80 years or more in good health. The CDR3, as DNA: TGTGCCAGCAGCACGAGGGGACCGGGACAGGGGTACTGCAATGAGCAGTTCTTC. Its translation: CASSTRGPGQGYCNEQFF.